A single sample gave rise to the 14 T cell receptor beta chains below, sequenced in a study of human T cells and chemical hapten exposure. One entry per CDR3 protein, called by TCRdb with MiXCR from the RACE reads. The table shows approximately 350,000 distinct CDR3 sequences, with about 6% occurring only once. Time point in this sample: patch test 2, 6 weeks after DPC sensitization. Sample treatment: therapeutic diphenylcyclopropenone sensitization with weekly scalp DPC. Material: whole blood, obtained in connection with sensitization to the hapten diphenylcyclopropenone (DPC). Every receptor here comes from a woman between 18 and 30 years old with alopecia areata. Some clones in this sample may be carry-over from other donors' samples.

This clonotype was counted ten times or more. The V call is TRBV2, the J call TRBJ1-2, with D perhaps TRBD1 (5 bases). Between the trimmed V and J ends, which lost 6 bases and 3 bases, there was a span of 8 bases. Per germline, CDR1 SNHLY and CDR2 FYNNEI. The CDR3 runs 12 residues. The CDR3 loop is CASSGTYYGYTF. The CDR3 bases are TGTGCCAGCAGCGGGACCTACTATGGCTACACCTTC.

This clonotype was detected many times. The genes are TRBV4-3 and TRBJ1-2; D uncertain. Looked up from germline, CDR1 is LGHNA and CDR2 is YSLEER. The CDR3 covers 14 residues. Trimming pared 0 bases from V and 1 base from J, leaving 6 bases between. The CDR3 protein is CASSQDKLNYGYTF. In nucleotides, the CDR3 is TGCGCCAGCAGCCAAGATAAGCTTAACTATGGCTACACCTTC.

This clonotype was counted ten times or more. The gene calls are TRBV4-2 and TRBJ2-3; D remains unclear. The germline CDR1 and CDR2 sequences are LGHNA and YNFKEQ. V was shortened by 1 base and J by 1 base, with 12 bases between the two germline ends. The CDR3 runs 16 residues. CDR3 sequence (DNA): TGTGCCAGCAGCCAAGCAGCTGGGTCGGGCACAGATACGCAGTATTTT. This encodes CASSQAAGSGTDTQYF.

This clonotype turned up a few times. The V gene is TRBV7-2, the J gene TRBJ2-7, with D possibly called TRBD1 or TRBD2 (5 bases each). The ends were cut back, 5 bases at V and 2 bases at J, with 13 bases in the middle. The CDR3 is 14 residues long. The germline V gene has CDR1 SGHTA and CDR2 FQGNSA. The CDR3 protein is CASSRDQGAYEQYF. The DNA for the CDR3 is TGTGCCAGCAGCCGAGACCAGGGAGCCTACGAGCAGTACTTC.

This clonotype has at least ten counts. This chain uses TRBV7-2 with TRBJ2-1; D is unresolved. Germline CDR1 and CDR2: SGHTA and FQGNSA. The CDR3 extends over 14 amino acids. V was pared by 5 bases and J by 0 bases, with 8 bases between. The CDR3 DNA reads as TGTGCCAGCAGCCCTTTGGGCTCCTACAATGAGCAGTTCTTC. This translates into CASSPLGSYNEQFF.

The DNA of the CDR3 is TGTGCCAGCAGCCAAGATGGGGGGCGGGGTAGGAGCTACGAGCAGTACTTC. It codes for CASSQDGGRGRSYEQYF. This chain uses TRBV4-2 with TRBJ2-7, with D perhaps matching TRBD1 or TRBD2 (6 bases each). The germline CDR1 and CDR2 sequences are LGHNA and YNFKEQ. The ends were cut back, 0 bases at V and 3 bases at J, with 18 bases in the middle. This CDR3 has 17 amino acids.

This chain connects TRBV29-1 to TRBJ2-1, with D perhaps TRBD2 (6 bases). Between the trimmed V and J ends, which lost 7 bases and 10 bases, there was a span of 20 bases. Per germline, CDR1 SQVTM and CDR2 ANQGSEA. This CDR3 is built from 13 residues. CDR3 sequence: CSAGPGLPWEQFF. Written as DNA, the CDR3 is TGCAGCGCCGGGCCGGGACTGCCTTGGGAGCAGTTCTTC.

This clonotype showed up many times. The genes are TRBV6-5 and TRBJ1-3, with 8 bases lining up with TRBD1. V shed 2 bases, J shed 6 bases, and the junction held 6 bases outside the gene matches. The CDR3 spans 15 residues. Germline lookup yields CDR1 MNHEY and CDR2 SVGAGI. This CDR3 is CASSYDQGAQNTIYF. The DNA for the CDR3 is TGTGCCAGCAGTTACGATCAGGGGGCGCAAAACACCATATATTTT.

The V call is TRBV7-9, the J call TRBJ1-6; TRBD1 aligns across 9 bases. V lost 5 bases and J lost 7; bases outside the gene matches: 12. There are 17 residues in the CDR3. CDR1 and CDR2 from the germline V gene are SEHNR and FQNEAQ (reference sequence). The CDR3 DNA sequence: TGTGCCAGCAGCGAGGGGATTTGGGACAGGGACAATTCACCCCTCCACTTT. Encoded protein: CASSEGIWDRDNSPLHF.

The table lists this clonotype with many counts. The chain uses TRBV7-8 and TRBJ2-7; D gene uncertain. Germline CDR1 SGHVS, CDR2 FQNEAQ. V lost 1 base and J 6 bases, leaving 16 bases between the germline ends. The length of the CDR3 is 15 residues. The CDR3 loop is CASSLGRARIGEQYF. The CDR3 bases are TGTGCCAGCAGCTTAGGTCGGGCCCGGATCGGCGAGCAGTACTTC.

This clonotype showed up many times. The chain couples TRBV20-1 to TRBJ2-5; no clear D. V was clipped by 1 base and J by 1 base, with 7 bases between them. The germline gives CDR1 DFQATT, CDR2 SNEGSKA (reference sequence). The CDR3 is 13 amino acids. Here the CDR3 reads CSARVRVQETQYF. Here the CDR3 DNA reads TGCAGTGCTAGAGTTCGGGTCCAAGAGACCCAGTACTTC.

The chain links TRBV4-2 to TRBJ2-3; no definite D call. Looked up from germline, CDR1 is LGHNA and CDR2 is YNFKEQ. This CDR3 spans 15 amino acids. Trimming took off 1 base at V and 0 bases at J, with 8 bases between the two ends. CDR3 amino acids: CASSQAMGSTDTQYF. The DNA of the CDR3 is TGTGCCAGCAGCCAAGCTATGGGGAGCACAGATACGCAGTATTTT.

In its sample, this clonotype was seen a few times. The CDR3 loop is CASSLQGFGPQHF. CDR3 nucleotide sequence: TGTGCCAGCAGTTTACAGGGGTTTGGGCCCCAGCATTTT. J is TRBJ1-5 and V is TRBV12-3 or TRBV12-4; maybe TRBD1 (6 bases). Trimming cost V 2 bases and J 9 bases, with 11 bases left between them. This CDR3 has 13 amino acids.

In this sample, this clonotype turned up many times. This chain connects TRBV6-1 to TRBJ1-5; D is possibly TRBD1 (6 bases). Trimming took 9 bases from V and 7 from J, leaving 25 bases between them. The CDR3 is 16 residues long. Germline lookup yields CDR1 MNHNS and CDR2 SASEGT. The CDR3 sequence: CASGGRTPVAGQPQHF. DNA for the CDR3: TGTGCCAGTGGGGGGCGGACACCAGTGGCGGGGCAGCCCCAGCATTTT.